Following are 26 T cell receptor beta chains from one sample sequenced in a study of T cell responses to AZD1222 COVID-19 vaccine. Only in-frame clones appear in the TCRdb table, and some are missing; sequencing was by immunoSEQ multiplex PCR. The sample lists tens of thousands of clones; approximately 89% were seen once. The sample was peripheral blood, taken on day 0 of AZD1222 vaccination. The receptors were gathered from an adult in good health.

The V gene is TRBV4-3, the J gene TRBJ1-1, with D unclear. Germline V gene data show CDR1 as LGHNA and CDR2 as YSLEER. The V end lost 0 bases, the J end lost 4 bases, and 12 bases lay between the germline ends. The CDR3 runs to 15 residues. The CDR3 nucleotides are TGCGCCAGCAGCCAAGATTTAGCTTATGGCACTGAAGCTTTCTTT. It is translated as CASSQDLAYGTEAFF.

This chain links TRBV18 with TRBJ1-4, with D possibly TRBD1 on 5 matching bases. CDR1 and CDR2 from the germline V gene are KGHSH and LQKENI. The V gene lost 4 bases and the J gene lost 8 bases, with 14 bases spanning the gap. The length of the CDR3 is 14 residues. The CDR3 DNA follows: TGTGCCAGCTCACGGCGGGGAGGGGACGAAAAACTGTTTTTT. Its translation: CASSRRGGDEKLFF.

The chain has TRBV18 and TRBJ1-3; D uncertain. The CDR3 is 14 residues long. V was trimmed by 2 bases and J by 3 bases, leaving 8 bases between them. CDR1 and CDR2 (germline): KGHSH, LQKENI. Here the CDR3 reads CASSPGGVGNTIYF. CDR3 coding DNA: TGTGCCAGCTCACCAGGAGGTGTTGGAAACACCATATATTTT. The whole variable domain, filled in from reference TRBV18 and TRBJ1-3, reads NAGVMQNPRHLVRRRGQEARLRCSPMKGHSHVYWYRQLPEEGLKFMVYLQKENIIDESGMPKERFSAEFPKEGPSILRIQQVVRGDSAAYFCASSPGGVGNTIYFGEGSWLTVV.

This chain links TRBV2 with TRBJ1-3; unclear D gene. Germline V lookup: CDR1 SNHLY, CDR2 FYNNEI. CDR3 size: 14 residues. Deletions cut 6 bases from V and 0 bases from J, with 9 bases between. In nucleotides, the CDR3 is TGTGCCAGCAGCTTGTCCCTCTCTGGAAACACCATATATTTT. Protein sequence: CASSLSLSGNTIYF. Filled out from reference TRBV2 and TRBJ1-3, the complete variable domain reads EPEVTQTPSHQVTQMGQEVILRCVPISNHLYFYWYRQILGQKVEFLVSFYNNEISEKSEIFDDQFSVERPDGSNFTLKIRSTKLEDSAMYFCASSLSLSGNTIYFGEGSWLTVV.

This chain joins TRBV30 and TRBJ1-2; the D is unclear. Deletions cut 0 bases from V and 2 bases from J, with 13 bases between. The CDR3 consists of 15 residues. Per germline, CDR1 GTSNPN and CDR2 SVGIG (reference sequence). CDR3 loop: CAWSVGQLPNYGYTF. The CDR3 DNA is TGTGCCTGGAGTGTTGGGCAGCTTCCGAACTATGGCTACACCTTC.

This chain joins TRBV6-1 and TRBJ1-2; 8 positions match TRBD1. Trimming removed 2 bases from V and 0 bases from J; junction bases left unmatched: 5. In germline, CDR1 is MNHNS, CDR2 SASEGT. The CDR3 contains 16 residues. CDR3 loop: CASSESGGPTNYGYTF. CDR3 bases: TGTGCCAGCAGTGAATCAGGGGGCCCAACTAACTATGGCTACACCTTC.

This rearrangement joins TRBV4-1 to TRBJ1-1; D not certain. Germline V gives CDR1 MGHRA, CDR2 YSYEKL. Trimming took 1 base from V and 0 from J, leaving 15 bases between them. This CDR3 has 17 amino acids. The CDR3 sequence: CASSQGRWGTMNTEAFF. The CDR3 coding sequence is TGCGCCAGCAGCCAAGGGCGATGGGGTACAATGAACACTGAAGCTTTCTTT.

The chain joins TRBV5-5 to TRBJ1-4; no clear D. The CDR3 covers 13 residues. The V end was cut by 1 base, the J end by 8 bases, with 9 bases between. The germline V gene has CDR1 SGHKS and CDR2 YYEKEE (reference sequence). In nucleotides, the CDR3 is TGTGCCAGCAGCTTGTGGAGGAGGGAAAAACTGTTTTTT. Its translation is CASSLWRREKLFF.

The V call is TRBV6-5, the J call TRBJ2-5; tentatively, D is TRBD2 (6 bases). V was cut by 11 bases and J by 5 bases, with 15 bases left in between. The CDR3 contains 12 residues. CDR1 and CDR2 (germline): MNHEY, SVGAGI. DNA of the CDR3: TGTGCCTCCCTAGCGATGGGGGAGACCCAGTACTTC. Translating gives CASLAMGETQYF.

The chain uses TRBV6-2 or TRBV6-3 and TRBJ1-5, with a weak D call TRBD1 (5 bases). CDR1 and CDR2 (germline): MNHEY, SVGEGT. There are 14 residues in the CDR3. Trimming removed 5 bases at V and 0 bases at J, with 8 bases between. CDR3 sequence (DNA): TGTGCCAGCAGTACGACAGCTAGCAATCAGCCCCAGCATTTT. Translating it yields CASSTTASNQPQHF.

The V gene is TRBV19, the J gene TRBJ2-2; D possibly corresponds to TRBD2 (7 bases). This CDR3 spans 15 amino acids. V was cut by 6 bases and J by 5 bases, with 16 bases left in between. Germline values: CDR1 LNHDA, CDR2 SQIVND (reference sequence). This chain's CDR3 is CASRMGGGPTGELFF. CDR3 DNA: TGTGCCAGTAGGATGGGAGGGGGGCCTACCGGGGAGCTGTTTTTT.

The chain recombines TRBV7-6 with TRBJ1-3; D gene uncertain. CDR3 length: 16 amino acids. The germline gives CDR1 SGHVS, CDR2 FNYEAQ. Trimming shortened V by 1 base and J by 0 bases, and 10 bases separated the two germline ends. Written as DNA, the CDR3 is TGTGCCAGCAGCTTAGGTGTCGCCTCCTCTGGAAACACCATATATTTT. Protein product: CASSLGVASSGNTIYF.

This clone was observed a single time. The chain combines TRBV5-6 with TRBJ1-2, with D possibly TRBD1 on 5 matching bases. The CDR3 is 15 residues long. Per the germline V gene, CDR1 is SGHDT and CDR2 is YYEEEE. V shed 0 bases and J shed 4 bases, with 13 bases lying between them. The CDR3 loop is CASSLVGRQPYGYTF. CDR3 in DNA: TGTGCCAGCAGCTTGGTGGGACGACAGCCCTATGGCTACACCTTC.

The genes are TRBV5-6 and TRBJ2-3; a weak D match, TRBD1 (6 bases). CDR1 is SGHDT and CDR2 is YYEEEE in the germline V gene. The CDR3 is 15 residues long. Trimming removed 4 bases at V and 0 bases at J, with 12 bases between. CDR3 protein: CASSHDRSSTDTQYF. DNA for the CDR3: TGTGCCAGCAGCCATGACAGGAGTAGCACAGATACGCAGTATTTT. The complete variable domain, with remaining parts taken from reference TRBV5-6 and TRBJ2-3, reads DAGVTQSPTHLIKTRGQQVTLRCSPKSGHDTVSWYQQALGQGPQFIFQYYEEEERQRGNFPDRFSGHQFPNYSSELNVNALLLGDSALYLCASSHDRSSTDTQYFGPGTRLTVL.

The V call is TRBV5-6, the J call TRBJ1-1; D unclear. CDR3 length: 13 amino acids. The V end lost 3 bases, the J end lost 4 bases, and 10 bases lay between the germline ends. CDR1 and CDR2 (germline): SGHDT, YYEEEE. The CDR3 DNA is TGTGCCAGCAGCTCGCGGGTTAGCACTGAAGCTTTCTTT. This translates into CASSSRVSTEAFF.

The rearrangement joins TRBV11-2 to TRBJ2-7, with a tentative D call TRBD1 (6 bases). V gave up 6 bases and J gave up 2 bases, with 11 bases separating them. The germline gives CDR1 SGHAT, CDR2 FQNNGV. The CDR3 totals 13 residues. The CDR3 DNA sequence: TGTGCCAGCAGAGTACAGGGTACCTACGAGCAGTACTTC. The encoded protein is CASRVQGTYEQYF.

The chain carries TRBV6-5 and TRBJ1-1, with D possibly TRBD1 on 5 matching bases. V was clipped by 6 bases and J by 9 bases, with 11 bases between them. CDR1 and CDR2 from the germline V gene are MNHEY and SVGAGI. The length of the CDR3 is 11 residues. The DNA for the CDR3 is TGTGCCAGCAGGGAGGGGTTGAAAGCTTTCTTT. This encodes CASREGLKAFF.

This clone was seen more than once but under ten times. CDR3 DNA: TGTGCCAGCAGCAGAGAGACAGGATCCTTTGGCTACACCTTC. This encodes CASSRETGSFGYTF. V is TRBV7-8 and J is TRBJ1-2; D perhaps matches TRBD1 (6 bases). Germline loops: CDR1 SGHVS, CDR2 FQNEAQ. The CDR3 runs to 14 residues. The germline V and J ends were trimmed by 5 bases and 7 bases, with 17 bases remaining between them.

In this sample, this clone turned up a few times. The CDR3, as DNA: TGTGCCAGCAGCCCCTCCTCAAAATCGGTGGCGGGGGGGACCACAGATACGCAGTATTTT. This encodes CASSPSSKSVAGGTTDTQYF. The rearrangement uses TRBV3-1 (or the pseudogene TRBV3-2) and TRBJ2-3; 9 nucleotides match TRBD2. This CDR3 has 20 amino acids. The V gene end was trimmed by 4 bases and the J gene end by 2 bases; junction bases not matched to a gene: 19. Germline CDR1 is LGHDT and CDR2 is YNNKEL (reference sequence).

The CDR3 DNA reads as TGCGCCAGCAGCTTGCTTTACGGTCCAACCCAATACGAGCAGTACTTC. It translates to CASSLLYGPTQYEQYF. The chain combines TRBV5-1 with TRBJ2-7; D not certain. CDR3 size: 16 residues. V was pared by 1 base and J by 4 bases, with 18 bases between. The germline gives CDR1 SGHRS, CDR2 YFSETQ. Supplemented by reference TRBV5-1 and TRBJ2-7, the full variable domain reads KAGVTQTPRYLIKTRGQQVTLSCSPISGHRSVSWYQQTPGQGLQFLFEYFSETQRNKGNFPGRFSGRQFSNSRSEMNVSTLELGDSALYLCASSLLYGPTQYEQYFGPGTRLTVT.

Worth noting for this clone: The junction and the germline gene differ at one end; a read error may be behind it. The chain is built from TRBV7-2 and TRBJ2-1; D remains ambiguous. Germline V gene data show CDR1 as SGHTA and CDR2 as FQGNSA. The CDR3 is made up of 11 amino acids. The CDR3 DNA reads TGTGCCAGCAGTTTAGTCAATGAGCAGTTCTTC. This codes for CASSLVNEQFF.

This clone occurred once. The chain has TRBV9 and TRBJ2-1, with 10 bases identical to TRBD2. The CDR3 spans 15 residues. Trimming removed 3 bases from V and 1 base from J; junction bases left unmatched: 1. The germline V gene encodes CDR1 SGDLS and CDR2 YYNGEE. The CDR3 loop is CASSDSGGSYNEQFF. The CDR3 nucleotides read TGTGCCAGCAGCGATAGCGGGGGGTCCTACAATGAGCAGTTCTTC. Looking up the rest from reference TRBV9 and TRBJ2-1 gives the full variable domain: DSGVTQTPKHLITATGQRVTLRCSPRSGDLSVYWYQQSLDQGLQFLIQYYNGEERAKGNILERFSAQQFPDLHSELNLSSLELGDSALYFCASSDSGGSYNEQFFGPGTRLTVL.

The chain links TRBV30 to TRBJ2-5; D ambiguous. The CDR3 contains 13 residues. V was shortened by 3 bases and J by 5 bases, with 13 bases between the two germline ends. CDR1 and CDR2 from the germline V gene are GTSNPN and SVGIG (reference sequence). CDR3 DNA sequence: TGTGCCTGGAGGTATTTAGGCCGGGAGACCCAGTACTTC. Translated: CAWRYLGRETQYF. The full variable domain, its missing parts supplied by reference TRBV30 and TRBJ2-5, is SQTIHQWPATLVQPVGSPLSLECTVEGTSNPNLYWYRQAAGRGLQLLFYSVGIGQISSEVPQNLSASRPQDRQFILSSKKLLLSDSGFYLCAWRYLGRETQYFGPGTRLLVL.

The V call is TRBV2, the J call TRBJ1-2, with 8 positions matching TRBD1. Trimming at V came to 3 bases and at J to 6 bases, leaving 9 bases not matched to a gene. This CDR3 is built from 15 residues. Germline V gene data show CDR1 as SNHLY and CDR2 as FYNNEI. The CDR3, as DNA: TGTGCCAGCAGTGACCGACAGGGGACTTTGGATGGCTACACCTTC. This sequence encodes CASSDRQGTLDGYTF.

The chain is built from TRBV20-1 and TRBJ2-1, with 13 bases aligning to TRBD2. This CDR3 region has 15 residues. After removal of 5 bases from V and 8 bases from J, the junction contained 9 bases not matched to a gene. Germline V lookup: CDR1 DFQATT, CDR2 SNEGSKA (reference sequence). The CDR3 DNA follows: TGCAGTGCTCGTGGGACTAGCGGGGATGGCTATGAGCAGTTCTTC. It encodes CSARGTSGDGYEQFF.

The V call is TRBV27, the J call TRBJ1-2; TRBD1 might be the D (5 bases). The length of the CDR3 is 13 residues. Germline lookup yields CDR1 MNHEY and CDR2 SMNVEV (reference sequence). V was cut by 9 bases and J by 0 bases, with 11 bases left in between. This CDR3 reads CARRGRANYGYTF. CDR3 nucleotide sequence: TGTGCCAGAAGGGGTCGTGCTAACTATGGCTACACCTTC.